The rows below give T cell receptor beta chains drawn from one sample of a study of shared clonotypes between healthy human individuals. Assay used: immunoSEQ multiplex PCR; TCRdb lists only in-frame clones, some missing. The table lists roughly 1,500,000 clones, 95% to 99% of them singletons. Sequencing was carried out using naive CD4+ T cells sorted from blood. All receptors derive from a young man in good health. The conserved cysteine and the conserved F or W are not part of the CDR3 here. The D gene is left open where the match is weak.

cdr3_length d_call v_call cdr3_aa
12 . TRBV10-3 AISEGQRNQPQH
11 TRBD1 TRBV28 ASTMGQGFYHT
11 . TRBV19 ASSSVPGGTQY
11 . TRBV27 ASGRPPPGEQY
15 . TRBV7-8 ASSLPSSRPRVGEAF
13 TRBD1 TRBV4-3 ASSQTGQGPYEQY
11 TRBD1 TRBV10-3 AISRQGNTEAF
15 TRBD2 TRBV19 ASSPLAGNSGANVLT
13 TRBD2 TRBV5-5 ASSPVPSGNYEQY
14 . TRBV6-1 ASSAYKGPGANVLT
17 . TRBV9 ASSASERADAGANYGYT
15 . TRBV18 ASSPLYTGLITDTQY
14 TRBD2 TRBV18 ASSPLAGGNTGELF
12 TRBD2 TRBV23-1 ASSQYPSRTSQF